This T cell receptor (beta chain) was documented in a study of cytomegalovirus exposure and HLA in healthy donors. Study observations and caveats: Later analysis demonstrated an association between a missense DCLRE1C variant and TCR beta V- and J-gene trimming.

Both 60 Vbeta primers and 13 Jbeta primers went into the PCR. Only in-frame clones appear in the TCRdb table, and some are missing; sequencing was by immunoSEQ multiplex PCR. The sample yields some 130,000 clones, 80% seen once. Concerning this clone: As yet, its antigen is unknown.

The study did not record CMV serostatus for this donor. The J segment lost 5 bases and the V segment lost 5 bases, leaving 7 bases of the junction unmatched. This CDR3 region has 16 residues. Germline values: CDR1 SGHVS, CDR2 FQNEAQ. The J gene is TRBJ2-3, the V gene TRBV7-8; 13 nucleotides match TRBD2. The sequence came from a man aged 30 to 39 in good health. Sequenced material: PBMCs. The DNA for the CDR3 is TGTGCCAGCAGCCCGCGGACTAGCGGGGGTCTAGATACGCAGTATTTT. This codes for CASSPRTSGGLDTQYF.